This is a list of T cell receptor beta chains from one sample in a study of cytomegalovirus exposure and HLA in healthy donors. Clones were sequenced by immunoSEQ multiplex PCR, and TCRdb holds only the in-frame ones, with some missing. The repertoire holds approximately 120,000 clones, with under 20% as singletons. Material: PBMCs. The receptors derive from a female donor in good health and CMV-seropositive. CDR3s include the opening cysteine and the closing phenylalanine or tryptophan. The D gene is left open where the match is weak. The listing skips clone size in some rows; elsewhere it reads once, few, many or a size class.

J gene: TRBJ2-1; D gene: TRBD2; V gene: TRBV6-4; clone size: -; CDR3 protein: CASSELWTSGTPQFF; CDR3 DNA: TGTGCCAGCAGTGAACTATGGACTAGCGGGACACCGCAGTTCTTC
J gene: TRBJ1-2; D gene: -; V gene: TRBV27; clone size: -; CDR3 protein: CASSFQGKGYGYTF; CDR3 DNA: TGTGCCAGCAGTTTCCAGGGAAAGGGCTATGGCTACACCTTC
J gene: TRBJ2-7; D gene: -; V gene: TRBV28; clone size: -; CDR3 protein: CASSLLGVYEQYF; CDR3 DNA: TGTGCCAGCAGTTTGCTAGGGGTGTACGAGCAGTACTTC
J gene: TRBJ1-2; D gene: TRBD1; V gene: TRBV9; clone size: -; CDR3 protein: CASSAQQGGFYGYTF; CDR3 DNA: TGTGCCAGCAGCGCTCAACAGGGGGGCTTCTATGGCTACACCTTC
J gene: TRBJ2-7; D gene: TRBD2; V gene: TRBV29-1; clone size: few; CDR3 protein: CSVGGAGTAYYEQYF; CDR3 DNA: TGCAGCGTCGGGGGGGCCGGGACGGCATACTACGAGCAGTACTTC
J gene: TRBJ1-5; D gene: -; V gene: TRBV9; clone size: few; CDR3 protein: CASSANQPQHF; CDR3 DNA: TGTGCCAGCAGCGCAAATCAGCCCCAGCATTTT
J gene: TRBJ1-5; D gene: TRBD1; V gene: TRBV5-1; clone size: few; CDR3 protein: CASSFDPTGQGDQPQHF; CDR3 DNA: TGCGCCAGCAGCTTCGACCCAACCGGACAGGGCGATCAGCCCCAGCATTTT
J gene: TRBJ2-1; D gene: -; V gene: TRBV7-8; clone size: few; CDR3 protein: CASSTRSGNEQFF; CDR3 DNA: TGTGCCAGCAGCACCCGGTCGGGCAATGAGCAGTTCTTC
J gene: TRBJ1-1; D gene: TRBD1; V gene: TRBV4-1; clone size: -; CDR3 protein: CASSQDRTGGATVGAFF; CDR3 DNA: TGCGCCAGCAGCCAAGATCGTACAGGGGGGGCAACGGTTGGAGCTTTCTTT
J gene: TRBJ2-7; D gene: -; V gene: TRBV6-5; clone size: few; CDR3 protein: CATSLLQNQYEQYF; CDR3 DNA: TGTGCCACCAGTCTTCTCCAGAATCAGTACGAGCAGTACTTC
J gene: TRBJ2-3; D gene: -; V gene: TRBV29-1; clone size: few; CDR3 protein: CSVLTGTDTQYF; CDR3 DNA: TGCAGCGTGCTTACAGGCACAGATACGCAGTATTTT
J gene: TRBJ2-1; D gene: -; V gene: TRBV4-3; clone size: -; CDR3 protein: CASSKSGEGVDNEQFF; CDR3 DNA: TGCGCCAGCAGTAAATCCGGGGAGGGGGTTGACAATGAGCAGTTCTTC
J gene: TRBJ2-7; D gene: TRBD2; V gene: TRBV5-8; clone size: -; CDR3 protein: CASSFGLAGVEQYF; CDR3 DNA: TGTGCCAGCAGCTTCGGACTAGCGGGAGTCGAGCAGTACTTC
J gene: TRBJ2-7; D gene: TRBD1; V gene: TRBV2; clone size: -; CDR3 protein: CASRRQGPYEQYF; CDR3 DNA: TGTGCCAGCAGAAGACAGGGTCCCTACGAGCAGTACTTC
J gene: TRBJ1-5; D gene: -; V gene: TRBV4-2; clone size: -; CDR3 protein: CASSQDRGDQPQHF; CDR3 DNA: TGTGCCAGCAGCCAAGATCGGGGGGATCAGCCCCAGCATTTT
J gene: TRBJ2-3; D gene: -; V gene: TRBV4-1; clone size: few; CDR3 protein: CASSQPRDRTDTQYF; CDR3 DNA: TGCGCCAGCAGCCAACCCCGGGATCGCACAGATACGCAGTATTTT
J gene: TRBJ1-2; D gene: TRBD1; V gene: TRBV28; clone size: few; CDR3 protein: CASLDRGNYGYTF; CDR3 DNA: TGTGCCAGTTTGGACAGGGGGAACTATGGCTACACCTTC
J gene: TRBJ2-7; D gene: TRBD1; V gene: TRBV7-8; clone size: -; CDR3 protein: CASSPDRAEQYF; CDR3 DNA: TGTGCCAGCAGCCCCGACAGGGCCGAGCAGTACTTC
J gene: TRBJ2-3; D gene: -; V gene: TRBV10-3; clone size: once; CDR3 protein: CATEGSRTDTQYF; CDR3 DNA: TGTGCCACCGAGGGATCCCGCACAGATACGCAGTATTTT
J gene: TRBJ2-3; D gene: TRBD1; V gene: TRBV5-4; clone size: -; CDR3 protein: CASSLATTGGDTQYF; CDR3 DNA: TGTGCCAGCAGCTTGGCCACTACAGGGGGAGATACGCAGTATTTT
J gene: TRBJ2-1; D gene: TRBD1; V gene: TRBV27; clone size: few; CDR3 protein: CASTALTGLHEQFF; CDR3 DNA: TGTGCCAGCACCGCCCTGACAGGGCTCCATGAGCAGTTCTTC
J gene: TRBJ2-1; D gene: TRBD1; V gene: TRBV5-1; clone size: -; CDR3 protein: CASSLGPADRAKFF; CDR3 DNA: TGCGCCAGCAGCTTGGGCCCTGCGGACAGGGCCAAGTTCTTC
J gene: TRBJ1-5; D gene: TRBD1; V gene: TRBV4-1; clone size: -; CDR3 protein: CASSRSTGTGNQPQHF; CDR3 DNA: TGCGCCAGCAGTCGATCTACCGGGACAGGGAATCAGCCCCAGCATTTT
J gene: TRBJ2-1; D gene: TRBD2; V gene: TRBV6-9; clone size: -; CDR3 protein: CASEPRLAGGVGDEQFF; CDR3 DNA: TGTGCCAGCGAACCCCGACTAGCGGGGGGGGTTGGGGATGAGCAGTTCTTC
J gene: TRBJ2-7; D gene: -; V gene: TRBV30; clone size: -; CDR3 protein: CASLGWRGSTYEQYF; CDR3 DNA: TGTGCCTCCCTAGGCTGGCGGGGTAGCACCTACGAGCAGTACTTC
J gene: TRBJ2-3; D gene: TRBD2; V gene: TRBV5-1; clone size: few; CDR3 protein: CASSSELAVLGTQYF; CDR3 DNA: TGCGCCAGCAGCTCGGAGCTAGCGGTTCTTGGTACGCAGTATTTT
J gene: TRBJ2-5; D gene: TRBD1; V gene: TRBV7-8; clone size: -; CDR3 protein: CASSAGTLLYRGETQYF; CDR3 DNA: TGTGCCAGCAGCGCCGGGACCTTACTTTACAGGGGGGAGACCCAGTACTTC
J gene: TRBJ2-1; D gene: -; V gene: TRBV7-9; clone size: few; CDR3 protein: CASSADLGGVAWDNEQFF; CDR3 DNA: TGTGCCAGCAGCGCTGATTTAGGCGGGGTAGCATGGGACAATGAGCAGTTCTTC
J gene: TRBJ2-2; D gene: -; V gene: TRBV11-2; clone size: few; CDR3 protein: CASRAGDWRPNTGELFF; CDR3 DNA: TGTGCCAGCAGGGCCGGTGACTGGCGGCCGAACACCGGGGAGCTGTTTTTT